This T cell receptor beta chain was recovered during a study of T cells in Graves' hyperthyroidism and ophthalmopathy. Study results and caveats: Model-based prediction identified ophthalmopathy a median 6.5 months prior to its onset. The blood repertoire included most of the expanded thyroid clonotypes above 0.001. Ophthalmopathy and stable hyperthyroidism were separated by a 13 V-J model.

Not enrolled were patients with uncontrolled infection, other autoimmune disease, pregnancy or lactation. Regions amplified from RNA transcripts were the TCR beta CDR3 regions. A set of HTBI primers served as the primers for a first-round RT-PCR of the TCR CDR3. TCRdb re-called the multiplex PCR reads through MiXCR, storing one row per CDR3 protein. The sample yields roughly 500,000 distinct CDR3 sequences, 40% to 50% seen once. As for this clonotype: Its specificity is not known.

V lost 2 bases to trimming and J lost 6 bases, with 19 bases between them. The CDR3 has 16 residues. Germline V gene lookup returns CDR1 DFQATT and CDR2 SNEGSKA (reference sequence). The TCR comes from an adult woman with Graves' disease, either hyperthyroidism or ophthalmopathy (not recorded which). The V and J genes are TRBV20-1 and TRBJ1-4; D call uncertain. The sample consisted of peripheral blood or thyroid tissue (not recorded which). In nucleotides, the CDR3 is TGCAGTGCTAGATCTGGACTAGCGGGCATGGATGAAAAACTGTTTTTT. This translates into CSARSGLAGMDEKLFF.